This T cell receptor (beta chain) was captured in a study of blood T cell repertoires in COVID-19. As for the study in general: The study drew acute and convalescent COVID-19 samples from the United States, Italy and Spain. Sources were T cells, B-cell-depleted T cells, or PBMCs; the material itself was cDNA or gDNA.

As handled by the study authors: For nucleated cells, counts were estimated from reference gene primer amplification. Sequenced by immunoSEQ multiplex PCR; TCRdb stores in-frame clones only, minus some. Clonal size and the V and J genes are those of that table, whereas D and trimming came from the DNA. The data contain 40,000 to 55,000 clones, approximately 86% of them singletons. Sequenced input: peripheral blood. This receptor was identified in an elderly woman with acute or convalescent COVID-19.

DNA for the CDR3: TGTGCCAGCAGCTTAAGCGGGAGATACAATGAGCAGTTCTTC. Translation gives CASSLSGRYNEQFF. J is TRBJ2-1 and V is TRBV7-9, with TRBD2 matching 8 bases. The CDR3 is made up of 14 amino acids. With 2 bases clipped from V and 4 bases from J, the junction kept 1 base outside the gene matches. The germline V gene has CDR1 SEHNR and CDR2 FQNEAQ (reference sequence).